Listed below are T cell receptor beta chains from one sample, sequenced in a study of shared clonotypes between healthy human individuals. Data came from immunoSEQ multiplex PCR; TCRdb stores just in-frame clones and leaves some out. The sample gives approximately 710,000 clones, roughly 87% of which show up once; around a third is in the top ten. The material sequenced was memory CD8+ T cells from PBMCs. Receptors were obtained from a man between 18 and 29 years old in good health. Some clones in this sample may be carry-over from other donors' samples. Each CDR3 is given with its conserved first and last residue. The order of the fields is V gene, clone size, J gene, D gene, CDR3 protein, CDR3 DNA. The D gene is left open where the match is weak. Some rows have no size entry. The others give once, few or many, or a class for an expanded clone.

TRBV15	.	TRBJ2-3	.	CATSRAGGSTDTQYF	TGTGCCACCAGCAGGGCCGGGGGCAGCACAGATACGCAGTATTTT
TRBV7-2	.	TRBJ1-2	.	CASSLVGGGGYTF	TGTGCCAGCAGCTTAGTGGGAGGCGGCGGCTACACCTTC
TRBV11-2	.	TRBJ1-1	TRBD1	CASSFGTGGFSDTEAFF	TGTGCCAGCAGCTTCGGGACAGGGGGCTTTTCGGACACTGAAGCTTTCTTT
TRBV9	.	TRBJ2-5	.	CASSAGGLQETQYF	TGTGCCAGCAGCGCCGGTGGGCTGCAAGAGACCCAGTACTTC
TRBV6-1	once	TRBJ2-7	.	CASSVRVGWGYEQYF	TGTGCCAGCAGTGTTCGGGTGGGATGGGGCTACGAGCAGTACTTC
TRBV7-9	once	TRBJ2-7	TRBD2	CASSLVGTSGYEQYF	TGTGCCAGCAGCTTAGTAGGGACTAGCGGATACGAGCAGTACTTC
TRBV29-1	.	TRBJ2-1	.	CSVGHQFF	TGCAGCGTTGGGCATCAGTTCTTC
TRBV4-1	few	TRBJ1-5	.	CASSQVVAEPQHF	TGCGCCAGCAGCCAAGTTGTGGCGGAGCCCCAGCATTTT
TRBV28	once	TRBJ1-3	.	CASSLLSGPGNTIYF	TGTGCCAGCAGTTTACTATCGGGGCCAGGAAACACCATATATTTT
TRBV6-1	.	TRBJ2-2	.	CASREELASIGELFF	TGTGCCAGCAGGGAGGAGCTAGCGAGTATCGGGGAGCTGTTTTTT
TRBV7-9	.	TRBJ2-1	TRBD2	CASSSTYSGEQFF	TGTGCCAGCAGCTCCACTTATAGCGGGGAGCAGTTCTTC
TRBV27	.	TRBJ1-2	.	CASRGHQILNYGYTF	TGTGCCAGCAGGGGACACCAAATCCTTAACTATGGCTACACCTTC
TRBV4-2	.	TRBJ2-1	TRBD1	CASSQEKTGPNNEQFF	TGTGCCAGCAGCCAAGAAAAGACAGGGCCAAACAATGAGCAGTTCTTC
TRBV27	.	TRBJ2-7	.	CASSFSGGSSAYEQYF	TGTGCCAGCAGTTTTTCTGGCGGGTCCTCAGCCTACGAGCAGTACTTC
TRBV25-1	once	TRBJ1-1	TRBD1	CASSEYILAGGEAFF	TGTGCCAGCAGTGAATATATTTTAGCAGGGGGTGAAGCTTTCTTT
TRBV4-3	.	TRBJ2-7	.	CASSQFRYYEQYF	TGCGCCAGCAGCCAATTCCGTTACTACGAGCAGTACTTC
TRBV30	.	TRBJ2-1	.	CAWSGDGSYNEQFF	TGTGCCTGGAGTGGAGACGGCTCCTACAATGAGCAGTTCTTC
TRBV5-6	.	TRBJ2-7	TRBD1	CASSLPPGTGDYEQYF	TGTGCCAGCAGCTTGCCCCCCGGGACAGGAGACTACGAGCAGTACTTC
TRBV7-8	.	TRBJ1-2	.	CASSAELPDIDGYTF	TGTGCCAGCAGCGCAGAGCTCCCCGACATTGATGGCTACACCTTC
TRBV28	.	TRBJ2-3	.	CASSIFMGGPSTDTQYF	TGTGCCAGCAGTATCTTTATGGGGGGCCCTAGCACAGATACGCAGTATTTT
TRBV6-6	.	TRBJ2-2	TRBD1	CASTDRQGATGELFF	TGTGCCAGCACCGACCGACAGGGGGCCACCGGGGAGCTGTTTTTT
TRBV11-2	.	TRBJ2-2	.	CASSLASVTGELFF	TGTGCCAGCAGCTTAGCATCCGTCACCGGGGAGCTGTTTTTT
TRBV7-6	.	TRBJ2-7	.	CASSLGGGGYEQYF	TGTGCCAGCAGCTTGGGAGGAGGGGGATACGAGCAGTACTTC
TRBV27	.	TRBJ2-7	.	CASSLWGLDEQYF	TGTGCCAGCAGTTTGTGGGGCCTGGACGAGCAGTACTTC
TRBV7-9	.	TRBJ2-7	TRBD2	CAINLASGRSYEQYF	TGTGCCATCAATCTCGCTAGCGGGAGGTCCTACGAGCAGTACTTC
TRBV5-3	.	TRBJ2-7	.	CARSFGRVPISYEQYF	TGTGCCAGAAGCTTTGGCCGGGTACCCATCTCCTACGAGCAGTACTTC
TRBV9	.	TRBJ2-2	.	CASSVELTGITGELFF	TGTGCCAGCAGCGTAGAACTCACAGGGATCACCGGGGAGCTGTTTTTT
TRBV15	.	TRBJ2-7	.	CATQRTASSYEQYF	TGTGCCACCCAGCGGACAGCGAGCTCCTACGAGCAGTACTTC
TRBV2	.	TRBJ2-7	.	CASSGVETGNYEQYF	TGTGCCAGCAGTGGTGTGGAGACAGGAAACTACGAGCAGTACTTC
TRBV19	.	TRBJ2-3	TRBD2	CASSNRLAGGRKDTQYF	TGTGCCAGTAGTAACCGACTAGCGGGAGGCCGAAAAGATACGCAGTATTTT